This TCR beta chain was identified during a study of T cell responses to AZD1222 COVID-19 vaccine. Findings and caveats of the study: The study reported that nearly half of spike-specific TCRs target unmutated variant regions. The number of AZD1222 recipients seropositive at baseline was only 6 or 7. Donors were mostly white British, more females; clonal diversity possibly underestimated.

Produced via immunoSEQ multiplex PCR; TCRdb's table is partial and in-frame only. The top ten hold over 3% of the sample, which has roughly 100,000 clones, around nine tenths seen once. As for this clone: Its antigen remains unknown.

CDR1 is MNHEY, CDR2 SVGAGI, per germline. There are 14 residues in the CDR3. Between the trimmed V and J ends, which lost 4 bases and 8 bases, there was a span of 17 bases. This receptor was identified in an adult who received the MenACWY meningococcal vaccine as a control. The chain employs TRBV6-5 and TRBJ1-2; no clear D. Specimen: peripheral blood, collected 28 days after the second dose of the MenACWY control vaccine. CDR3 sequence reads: CASSSTSRGSGYTF. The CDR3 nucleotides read TGTGCCAGCAGTTCCACCTCCCGGGGTTCGGGCTACACCTTC.